Reported below is one TCR beta chain. Its target is unknown. CDR3 length: 15 residues. Germline V lookup: CDR1 LNHNV, CDR2 YYDKDF (reference sequence). With 0 bases removed from V and 8 bases from J, the gap between germline ends came to 14 bases. TCRdb ran MiXCR on the RACE reads and lists one entry per CDR3 protein. Seen here are about 84,000 distinct CDR3 sequences, around 9.3% observed once, and the top ten hold less than 5%. This sample is part of a study of human T cells and chemical hapten exposure. Study information: Sensitization was performed using 2% DPC on a 2 cm by 2 cm upper inner arm skin site. Patients, largely female, had alopecia areata, totalis or universalis.

The sample's time point: patch test 2, 6 weeks after DPC sensitization. Indicated treatment: therapeutic diphenylcyclopropenone sensitization with weekly scalp DPC. Overall study results and limits: Expanded TCRs clustered into significantly more large CDR3 similarity groups than controls, the analysis revealed.

Sequences were derived from whole blood, sampled in connection with sensitization to the hapten diphenylcyclopropenone (DPC). The chain joins TRBV15 to TRBJ2-1; no definite D call. The receptor comes from a woman between 45 and 60 years old with alopecia areata. Some clones in this sample may be carry-over from other donors' samples. This CDR3 reads CATSRDPGGVDEQFF. As DNA, the CDR3 is TGTGCCACCAGCAGAGATCCCGGTGGGGTTGATGAGCAGTTCTTC. Filled out from reference TRBV15 and TRBJ2-1, the complete variable domain reads DAMVIQNPRYQVTQFGKPVTLSCSQTLNHNVMYWYQQKSSQAPKLLFHYYDKDFNNEADTPDNFQSRRPNTSFCFLDIRSPGLGDTAMYLCATSRDPGGVDEQFFGPGTRLTVL.